The rows below give T cell receptor beta chains drawn from one sample of a study of CD8+ T cells in alopecia areata. Libraries were prepared by immunoSEQ multiplex PCR; TCRdb keeps only in-frame clonotypes and omits some of them. The table includes 150,000 to 200,000 clones, approximately 57% detected once. The input for sequencing was CD4+ T cells sorted from blood, taken at week 24, from a patient treated with tofacitinib. These receptor sequences come from a human donor with alopecia areata. CDR3s include the opening cysteine and the closing phenylalanine or tryptophan. Fields, in order: clone size, J gene, V gene, D gene, CDR3 DNA, CDR3 protein. A D gene is named only where the DNA matches it firmly. Not all rows give a size; the values are once, few, many and, for expanded clones, a class.

abundance: NA
j_gene: TRBJ1-2
v_gene: TRBV5-6
d_gene: TRBD1
CDR3nt: TGTGCCAGCAGCCTTTATTGGGCAGGGGGAATCCCAAACTATGGCTACACCTTC
CDR3aa: CASSLYWAGGIPNYGYTF

abundance: NA
j_gene: TRBJ1-5
v_gene: TRBV29-1
d_gene: NA
CDR3nt: TGCAGCGCCTCAGTGGGGGGGCGGGTTCAGCCCCAGCATTTT
CDR3aa: CSASVGGRVQPQHF

abundance: NA
j_gene: TRBJ2-5
v_gene: TRBV6-6
d_gene: NA
CDR3nt: TGTGCCAGCAAGCTCCCCGGGGGCGGCGGGACCCAGTACTTC
CDR3aa: CASKLPGGGGTQYF

abundance: NA
j_gene: TRBJ2-2
v_gene: TRBV7-3
d_gene: NA
CDR3nt: TGTGCCAGCAGCGAAGGAGGGATCGGGGAGCTGTTTTTT
CDR3aa: CASSEGGIGELFF

abundance: NA
j_gene: TRBJ1-5
v_gene: TRBV29-1
d_gene: NA
CDR3nt: TGCAGCGTTGGTAGGGCCCTCAATCAGCCCCAGCATTTT
CDR3aa: CSVGRALNQPQHF

abundance: NA
j_gene: TRBJ1-2
v_gene: TRBV2
d_gene: TRBD1
CDR3nt: TGTGCCAGCAGTCCGTCTGCGGGACAGGGCTATGGCTACACCTTC
CDR3aa: CASSPSAGQGYGYTF

abundance: many
j_gene: TRBJ1-5
v_gene: TRBV6-1
d_gene: TRBD1
CDR3nt: TGTGCCAGCAGTGAACCATACGATTGGACAGGGGGAAATCAGCCCCAGCATTTT
CDR3aa: CASSEPYDWTGGNQPQHF

abundance: NA
j_gene: TRBJ1-5
v_gene: TRBV11-2
d_gene: NA
CDR3nt: TGTGCCAGCAGCTTAGAGTCAGGGATGGGTCAGCCCCAGCATTTT
CDR3aa: CASSLESGMGQPQHF

abundance: once
j_gene: TRBJ2-3
v_gene: TRBV11-1
d_gene: TRBD1
CDR3nt: TGTGCCAGCAGCCTGGGGACAGGGGGCGTTCAAGATACGCAGTATTTT
CDR3aa: CASSLGTGGVQDTQYF

abundance: NA
j_gene: TRBJ2-7
v_gene: TRBV29-1
d_gene: TRBD1
CDR3nt: TGCAGCGGGAAGACAGGGTTAGACGAGCAGTACTTC
CDR3aa: CSGKTGLDEQYF

abundance: NA
j_gene: TRBJ2-7
v_gene: TRBV2
d_gene: NA
CDR3nt: TGTGCCAGCACCCCGGGACCAACCTACGAGCAGTACTTC
CDR3aa: CASTPGPTYEQYF

abundance: NA
j_gene: TRBJ1-2
v_gene: TRBV29-1
d_gene: NA
CDR3nt: TGCAGCGCCGTGCCCGGGAACTATGGCTACACCTTC
CDR3aa: CSAVPGNYGYTF

abundance: NA
j_gene: TRBJ1-1
v_gene: TRBV29-1
d_gene: NA
CDR3nt: TGCAGCGTTTTCTCCCCTCGGCTGAACACTGAAGCTTTCTTT
CDR3aa: CSVFSPRLNTEAFF

abundance: NA
j_gene: TRBJ1-6
v_gene: TRBV18
d_gene: TRBD1
CDR3nt: TGTGCCAGCTCGCGAACCGGGACAGATAATTCACCCCTCCACTTT
CDR3aa: CASSRTGTDNSPLHF

abundance: NA
j_gene: TRBJ2-1
v_gene: TRBV7-2
d_gene: TRBD1
CDR3nt: TGTGCCAGCAGCTTATGGGGACAGGGCTCCTACAATGAGCAGTTCTTC
CDR3aa: CASSLWGQGSYNEQFF

abundance: NA
j_gene: TRBJ2-1
v_gene: TRBV2
d_gene: NA
CDR3nt: TGTGCCAGCGGGCTTCCGGGCCCCGCCGCCAATGAGCAGTTCTTC
CDR3aa: CASGLPGPAANEQFF

abundance: NA
j_gene: TRBJ2-7
v_gene: TRBV27
d_gene: TRBD2
CDR3nt: TGTGCCAGCGGGCCGCGGGGGAGCTCCTACGAGCAGTACTTC
CDR3aa: CASGPRGSSYEQYF

abundance: NA
j_gene: TRBJ1-1
v_gene: TRBV7-8
d_gene: NA
CDR3nt: TGTGCCAGCAGCCTTGGGGTTGGGAACACTGAAGCTTTCTTT
CDR3aa: CASSLGVGNTEAFF